This paragraph reports one T cell receptor (beta chain). What it binds is unknown. The data derive from a study of beta chain features in type 1 diabetes. Study-wide findings and caveats: Shortening that was moderate but significant affected the TCRB CDR3s of Type 1 diabetes patients in all four CD4+ subsets.

Sorted populations all exceeded 95% purity. Reverse transcribing all isolated RNA meant expressed TCRB transcripts were sequenced. Profiling relied on immunoSEQ multiplex PCR, and the TCRdb table lists in-frame clones only, not all of them. The table has tens of thousands of clones, 45% to 50% seen once. The trim removed 10 bases at V and 0 bases at J, leaving 3 bases unmatched. This CDR3 is built from 12 residues. Germline CDR1 is SNHLY and CDR2 is FYNNEI. The source material was central memory CD4+ T cells from blood. The chain joins TRBV2 to TRBJ2-7; 7 bases map to TRBD1. This clonotype originated in a man in his thirties or forties with type 1 diabetes. The CDR3 DNA reads as TGTGCCATCGACAGGGACTCCTACGAGCAGTACTTC. It yields the protein CAIDRDSYEQYF.